This TCR beta chain was found in a study of shared clonotypes between healthy human individuals. General observations from the study: Clonotype sharing among donors was expected to depend on sequencing depth.

CDR3 length: 12 residues. Germline V gives CDR1 SEHNR, CDR2 FQNEAQ (reference sequence). The V gene lost 1 base and the J gene lost 10 bases, with 8 bases spanning the gap. Clones were read by immunoSEQ multiplex PCR, and TCRdb kept only the in-frame ones, dropping some. There are approximately 2.5 million clones in the sample; around 94% occur only once, and over 0.12% lies in the top ten. A CD45RA-negative memory subset and a CD45RA+ naive subset were separated from the CD4+ cells. As concerns this clone: The target antigen is unknown. Other DNA sequences in this specimen translate into the identical CDR3.

The sequenced sample was naive CD4+ T cells sorted from blood. This sample's subset: CD45RA+ positively selected. The TCR originated in a man between 18 and 35 years old in good health. The J gene is TRBJ2-1, the V gene TRBV7-9; D is unresolved. Here the CDR3 DNA reads TGTGCCAGCAGCTTAGGGCTCGCGGAGCAGTTCTTC. Amino acids: CASSLGLAEQFF.